These 21 T cell receptor beta chains were all obtained from the same sample, sequenced in a study of cytomegalovirus exposure and HLA in healthy donors. The primer mix had 60 Vbeta and 13 Jbeta primers. Profiled with immunoSEQ multiplex PCR; TCRdb holds only in-frame clones, not every one. The sample includes approximately 150,000 clones, around 80% of them seen just once. The sequenced sample consisted of PBMCs. The receptors derive from a woman between 50 and 59 years old in good health and CMV-seropositive.

This clone was counted once. The V and J genes are TRBV7-3 and TRBJ2-3, with a tentative D call TRBD1 (6 bases). Germline V CDR1 and CDR2: SGHTA, FQGTGA. V was cut by 3 bases and J by 11 bases, with 15 bases left in between. The CDR3 totals 13 residues. The CDR3 DNA is TGTGCCAGCAGCTTGACGCTGACAGGCCGGCAGTATTTT. Translating gives CASSLTLTGRQYF.

The CDR3 DNA reads as TGTGCCAGCAGCAAAGGAACGGTAGGGGACTCTGGAAACACCATATATTTT. This translates into CASSKGTVGDSGNTIYF. This rearrangement joins TRBV21-1 to TRBJ1-3; the D call in the table, TRBD1, was not verified against the DNA. TRBV21-1 is termed a pseudogene. The CDR3 extends over 17 amino acids.

This clone was recorded a few times. A read error may produce the germline difference seen at one junction end. The chain is built from TRBV20-1 and TRBJ1-1; D uncertain. In germline, CDR1 is DFQATT, CDR2 SNEGSKA (reference sequence). The CDR3 is 10 amino acids. The CDR3 nucleotides read TGCAGTGCTAGAGAAAGCTATCCGCACTTT. It encodes CSARESYPHF.

The chain carries TRBV4-1 and TRBJ1-4; TRBD1 agrees at 7 bases. The germline V gene encodes CDR1 MGHRA and CDR2 YSYEKL. V was clipped by 0 bases and J by 8 bases; unmatched bases: 9. The CDR3 has 16 residues. DNA of the CDR3: TGCGCCAGCAGCCAAGATCCGGGACAGAGAGGCGAAAAACTGTTTTTT. It specifies CASSQDPGQRGEKLFF.

The chain links TRBV5-1 to TRBJ2-7, with 10 bases that match TRBD1. Germline trimming cut 0 bases from V and 5 bases from J; bases unmatched to any gene: 5. The CDR3 runs 15 residues. Germline V gene sequence: CDR1 SGHRS, CDR2 YFSETQ. The CDR3 protein is CASSLVPGQGNEQYF. The CDR3 DNA sequence: TGCGCCAGCAGCTTGGTACCGGGACAGGGGAACGAGCAGTACTTC.

This sequence joins TRBV11-2 and TRBJ2-3; no clear D. CDR3 length equals 13 residues. Deletions cut 2 bases from V and 4 bases from J, with 7 bases between. Germline V gene data show CDR1 as SGHAT and CDR2 as FQNNGV. Written as DNA, the CDR3 is TGTGCCAGCAGCTTATTTCATTCAGATACGCAGTATTTT. Its protein is CASSLFHSDTQYF.

The chain has TRBV2 and TRBJ2-1, with D possibly matching TRBD1 (6 bases). Per the germline V gene, CDR1 is SNHLY and CDR2 is FYNNEI. Trimming took off 6 bases at V and 0 bases at J, with 15 bases between the two ends. The CDR3 is made up of 16 amino acids. CDR3 residues: CASRADRPSSYNEQFF. As DNA, the CDR3 is TGTGCCAGCAGGGCTGACAGGCCGAGCTCCTACAATGAGCAGTTCTTC.

The CDR3 reads CASNGGGARSTDTQYF. Here the CDR3 DNA reads TGTGCCAGTAATGGCGGGGGGGCCCGAAGCACAGATACGCAGTATTTT. The chain employs TRBV19 and TRBJ2-3, with 9 bases fitting TRBD2. J lost 0 bases, V lost 7 bases, and 8 bases had no gene match. Germline-derived CDR1 and CDR2 are LNHDA and SQIVND (reference sequence). The CDR3 sequence is 16 residues long. Based on the CDR3 plus reference TRBV19 and TRBJ2-3, the full variable domain is DGGITQSPKYLFRKEGQNVTLSCEQNLNHDAMYWYRQDPGQGLRLIYYSQIVNDFQKGDIAEGYSVSREKKESFPLTVTSAQKNPTAFYLCASNGGGARSTDTQYFGPGTRLTVL.

The rearrangement uses TRBV9 and TRBJ2-5, with D possibly matching TRBD2 (7 bases). CDR3 length: 14 amino acids. Germline CDR1 SGDLS, CDR2 YYNGEE. V lost 0 bases, J lost 5 bases, and 11 bases lay in between. CDR3 protein: CASSVGRGGETQYF. For the CDR3, the DNA is TGTGCCAGCAGCGTAGGGAGGGGGGGGGAGACCCAGTACTTC.

The chain carries TRBV9 and TRBJ2-5, with TRBD2 identical over 8 bases. The CDR3 is 14 amino acids. V shed 8 bases, J shed 2 bases, and the junction held 8 bases outside the gene matches. Looked up from germline, CDR1 is SGDLS and CDR2 is YYNGEE. CDR3 sequence: CASTASGGQETQYF. The CDR3 DNA follows: TGTGCCAGTACCGCTTCGGGGGGGCAAGAGACCCAGTACTTC.

This chain connects TRBV6-1 to TRBJ2-5, with 10 bases that match TRBD2. CDR3 length: 14 residues. Unmatched junction bases numbered 0, after V lost 0 bases and J lost 5 bases. CDR1 MNHNS and CDR2 SASEGT come from the germline V gene. The CDR3 DNA reads as TGTGCCAGCAGTGAAGCTAGCGGGGGGGAGACCCAGTACTTC. Its protein product is CASSEASGGETQYF.

V gene TRBV19 combines with J gene TRBJ1-6; 8 bases align to TRBD1. V dropped 5 bases and J dropped 9; count of bases not matched to a gene: 9. Germline CDR1 LNHDA, CDR2 SQIVND (reference sequence). This CDR3 spans 15 amino acids. The CDR3 region is CASSPRTGSFSPLHF. The CDR3 nucleotides are TGTGCCAGTAGTCCCCGGACAGGGTCGTTTTCACCCCTCCACTTT.

V and J are TRBV7-6 and TRBJ1-3; TRBD1 aligns across 7 bases. CDR1 and CDR2 from the germline V gene are SGHVS and FNYEAQ. The CDR3 sequence is 17 residues long. V trimming: 2 bases; J trimming: 0 bases; junction bases outside the gene matches: 7. The CDR3 loop is CASSLTGAYNSGNTIYF. The CDR3 coding sequence is TGTGCCAGCAGCTTAACAGGGGCCTACAACTCTGGAAACACCATATATTTT.

Remarks on this clone: The junction and the germline gene differ at one end; a read error may be behind it. The V and J genes are TRBV7-9 and TRBJ1-2; no reliable D call. The CDR3 contains 10 residues. The germline V gene encodes CDR1 SEHNR and CDR2 FQNEAQ (reference sequence). CDR3 in DNA: TGTTCCAGCACCTCCTCTGGCTACACCTTC. The encoded protein is CSSTSSGYTF.

This chain joins TRBV6-5 and TRBJ2-3; 7 bases line up with TRBD2. V was clipped by 0 bases and J by 1 base; unmatched bases: 1. The CDR3 runs 15 residues. Per the germline V gene, CDR1 is MNHEY and CDR2 is SVGAGI. The CDR3 protein is CASSYSAGGTDTQYF. In nucleotides, the CDR3 is TGTGCCAGCAGTTACTCGGCGGGGGGCACAGATACGCAGTATTTT.

This clone occurred once. The chain employs TRBV18 and TRBJ2-2; possible D gene TRBD1, 6 bases. CDR1 KGHSH and CDR2 LQKENI come from the germline V gene. The length of the CDR3 is 15 residues. With 3 bases removed from V and 4 bases from J, the gap between germline ends came to 12 bases. CDR3 amino acids: CASSPSGQSTGELFF. In nucleotides, the CDR3 is TGTGCCAGCTCACCTTCGGGACAATCCACCGGGGAGCTGTTTTTT.

CDR3 DNA: TGCGCCAGCAGCTTCCGACAGGGGATGAACACTGAAGCTTTCTTT. The encoded protein is CASSFRQGMNTEAFF. This sequence joins TRBV5-1 and TRBJ1-1; 8 nucleotides line up with TRBD1. The V gene end was trimmed by 2 bases and the J gene end by 0 bases; junction bases not matched to a gene: 3. From germline, CDR1 is SGHRS and CDR2 YFSETQ. The CDR3 sequence is 15 residues long.

This clone is a singleton in its sample. The CDR3, as DNA: TGTGCCAGCAGCGAATGGACAGGGGAATCTGGCTACACCTTC. Translated, it gives CASSEWTGESGYTF. The chain is built from TRBV2 and TRBJ1-2, with 9 bases that match TRBD1. The CDR3 length is 14 residues. Per germline, CDR1 SNHLY and CDR2 FYNNEI. Trimming at V came to 6 bases and at J to 7 bases, leaving 9 bases not matched to a gene.

V is TRBV5-4 and J is TRBJ1-1; D gene uncertain. Germline-derived CDR1 and CDR2 are SGHNT and YYREEE (reference sequence). V gave up 3 bases and J gave up 1 base, with 10 bases separating them. CDR3 length equals 14 residues. CDR3 amino acids: CASSSEVGNTEAFF. DNA for the CDR3: TGTGCCAGCAGCTCCGAGGTCGGGAACACTGAAGCTTTCTTT.

The chain joins TRBV5-4 to TRBJ1-1; no firm D call. Germline V lookup: CDR1 SGHNT, CDR2 YYREEE (reference sequence). This CDR3 region has 14 residues. Trimming removed 1 base at V and 1 base at J, with 8 bases between. The CDR3 bases are TGTGCCAGCAGCTTGTGGCGAGGGAACACTGAAGCTTTCTTT. Translation gives CASSLWRGNTEAFF.

In this sample, this clone turned up once. The rearrangement uses TRBV27 and TRBJ1-2; unclear D gene. The CDR3 runs 13 residues. Germline CDR1 MNHEY, CDR2 SMNVEV (reference sequence). The V end lost 3 bases, the J end lost 4 bases, and 9 bases lay between the germline ends. DNA for the CDR3: TGTGCCAGCAGTTTCGGGGTAGGCTATGGCTACACCTTC. Its protein product is CASSFGVGYGYTF.